This TCR beta chain appears in the sequencing data of a study of CD8+ T cells in alopecia areata. Study results and caveats: Many expanded lesional clones remained in scalp and blood on tofacitinib.

For this clone: Its antigen is not identified.

CDR3 size: 14 residues. V was clipped by 4 bases and J by 3 bases; unmatched bases: 4. Per germline, CDR1 SGHNT and CDR2 YYREEE (reference sequence). Reverse transcription of extracted RNA yielded cDNA, which provided the sequencing template. The method was immunoSEQ multiplex PCR; TCRdb's version includes in-frame clones alone and lacks a portion of them. The table lists under 200,000 clones, around three fifths of them singletons. Treatment indicated: oral pan-JAK inhibitor, 5-10 mg twice daily. The V call is TRBV5-4, the J call TRBJ2-5, with 9 nucleotides matching TRBD2. This clonotype was obtained from a human donor with alopecia areata. The source was CD4+ T cells sorted from blood, collected at week 4, from a patient treated with tofacitinib. CDR3 bases: TGTGCCAGCAGCGAAATAGCGGGGGAAGAGACCCAGTACTTC. Amino acids: CASSEIAGEETQYF.